This entry describes one T cell receptor beta chain. The antigen remains undetermined. This CDR3 spans 16 amino acids. CDR1 GTSNPN and CDR2 SVGIG come from the germline V gene (reference sequence). The V gene end was trimmed by 3 bases and the J gene end by 2 bases; junction bases not matched to a gene: 8. Isolated RNA was reverse transcribed in full, so expressed TCRB transcripts were sequenced. Sequencing was performed with immunoSEQ multiplex PCR; in TCRdb, only in-frame clones are kept and a portion is missing. Of fewer than 350,000 clones in the sample, approximately 15% were seen once. This sample is drawn from a study of beta chain features in type 1 diabetes. Whole-study findings and limits: Shorter templates might be favored by PCR, equally in patients and controls. For Type 1 diabetes patients, all four CD4+ subsets carried TCRB CDR3s that were moderately but significantly shorter.

Material: naive CD4+ T cells from blood. This clonotype originated in a man younger than 35 with type 1 diabetes. This chain joins TRBV30 and TRBJ2-7; 12 positions agree with TRBD2. The CDR3 nucleotides are TGTGCCTGGAGGTCTAGCGGGGGGGTGCTACCCTACGAGCAGTACTTC. Protein sequence: CAWRSSGGVLPYEQYF.